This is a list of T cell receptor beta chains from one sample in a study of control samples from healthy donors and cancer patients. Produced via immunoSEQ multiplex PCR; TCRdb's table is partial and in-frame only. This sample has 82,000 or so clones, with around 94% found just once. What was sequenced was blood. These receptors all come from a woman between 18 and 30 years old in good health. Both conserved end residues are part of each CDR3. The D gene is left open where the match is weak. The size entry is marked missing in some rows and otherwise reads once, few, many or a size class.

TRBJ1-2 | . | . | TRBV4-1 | TGCGCCAGCAGCCAAGAAACGGGGGGGGTAACTGGCTACACCTTC | CASSQETGGVTGYTF
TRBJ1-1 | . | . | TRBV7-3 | TGTGCCAGCAGCTTCACAGTGAGTTCTGAAGCTTTCTTT | CASSFTVSSEAFF
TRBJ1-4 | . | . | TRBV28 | TGTGCCAGCAGTTTATCCAGCGGTTCGACTAATGAAAAACTGTTTTTT | CASSLSSGSTNEKLFF
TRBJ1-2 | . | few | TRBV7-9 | TGTGCCAGCAGCTTTAGAGCAGGGAGTGGCTACACCTTC | CASSFRAGSGYTF
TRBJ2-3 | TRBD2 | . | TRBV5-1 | TGCGCCAGCAGTATCAAAGCGGGAGTAGGCACAGATACGCAGTATTTT | CASSIKAGVGTDTQYF
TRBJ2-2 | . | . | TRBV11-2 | TGTGCCAGCAGCTTAGGTGGAACCGGGGAGCTGTTTTTT | CASSLGGTGELFF
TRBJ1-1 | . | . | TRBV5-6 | TGTGCCAGCAGCGGCCCGACAGTGACCTACACTGAAGCTTTCTTT | CASSGPTVTYTEAFF
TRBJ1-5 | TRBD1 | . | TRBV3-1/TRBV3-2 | TGTGCCAGCAGCCGCGGGACAGGTCGCCGCAATCAGCCCCAGCATTTT | CASSRGTGRRNQPQHF
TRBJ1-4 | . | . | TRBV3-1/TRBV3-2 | TGTGCCAGCAGCCAAGATGAGCTCCTCAATGAAAAACTGTTTTTT | CASSQDELLNEKLFF
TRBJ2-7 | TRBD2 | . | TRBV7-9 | TGTGCCAGCGGCCCCGGGGGACTAGCCTACGAGCAGTACTTC | CASGPGGLAYEQYF
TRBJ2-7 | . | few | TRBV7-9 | TGTGCCAGCAGCTTAGAGTCGGCCGGGCAGTACTTC | CASSLESAGQYF
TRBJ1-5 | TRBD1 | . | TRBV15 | TGTGCCACCAGCAGACCCATTAAGACAGGGTTGTATCAGCCCCAGCATTTT | CATSRPIKTGLYQPQHF
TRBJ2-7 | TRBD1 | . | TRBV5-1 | TGCGCCAGCAGCTTGGAGGGGACAGACCCCTACGAGCAGTACTTC | CASSLEGTDPYEQYF
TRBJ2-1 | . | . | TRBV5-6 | TGTGCCAGCAGCTTGGGACAGTTGTTCCATGAGCAGTTCTTC | CASSLGQLFHEQFF
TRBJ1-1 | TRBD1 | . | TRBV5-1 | TGCGCCAGCAGCTTGACCCAGACAGGGACCACTGAAGCTTTCTTT | CASSLTQTGTTEAFF
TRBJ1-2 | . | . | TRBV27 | TGTGCCAGCAGTTTAAGGGGTCTACCCTATGGCTACACCTTC | CASSLRGLPYGYTF
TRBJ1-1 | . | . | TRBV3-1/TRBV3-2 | TGTGCCAGCAGCCATAGATCAGGCACTGAAGCTTTCTTT | CASSHRSGTEAFF
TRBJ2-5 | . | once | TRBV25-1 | TGTGCCAGCAGTGAAGGTTGGACCCAGTACTTC | CASSEGWTQYF
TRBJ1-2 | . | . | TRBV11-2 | TGTGCCGGCCCTACGGACAGAACATATGGCTACACCTTC | CAGPTDRTYGYTF
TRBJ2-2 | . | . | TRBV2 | TGTGCCAGCAGTGACTCCGGGACGATTTATTCCGGGGAGCTGTTTTTT | CASSDSGTIYSGELFF
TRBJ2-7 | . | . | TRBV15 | TGTGCCACCAGGGGATGGTCGGGCTACGAGCAGTACTTC | CATRGWSGYEQYF